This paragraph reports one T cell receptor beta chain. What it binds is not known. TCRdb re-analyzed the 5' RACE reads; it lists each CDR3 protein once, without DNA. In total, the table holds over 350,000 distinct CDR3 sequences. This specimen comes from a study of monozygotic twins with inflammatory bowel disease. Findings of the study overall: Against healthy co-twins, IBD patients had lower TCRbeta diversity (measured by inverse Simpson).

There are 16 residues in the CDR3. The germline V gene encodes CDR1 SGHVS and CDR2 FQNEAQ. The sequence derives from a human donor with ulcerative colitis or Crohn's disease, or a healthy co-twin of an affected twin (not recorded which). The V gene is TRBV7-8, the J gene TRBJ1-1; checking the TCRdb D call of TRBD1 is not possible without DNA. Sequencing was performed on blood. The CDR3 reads CASSLASGAKNTEAFF.